The present entry profiles one T cell receptor (beta chain) with its context. Its specificity is not known. The sample comes from a study of response to subunit inactivated influenza vaccine. General study points: Authors proposed each seasonal influenza vaccination draws in few new T cells.

Between the trimmed V and J ends, which lost 8 bases and 3 bases, there was a span of 5 bases. This CDR3 has 10 residues. TCRdb analysed the RT-PCR reads with MiXCR anew, one entry per CDR3 protein. The repertoire holds 400,000 to 550,000 distinct CDR3 sequences, with roughly 23% as singletons. The chain carries TRBV12-3 or TRBV12-4 and TRBJ2-7; maybe TRBD2 (5 bases). This specimen consisted of CD4+ T cells sorted from PBMCs, obtained 5 to 6 days after vaccination. The TCR originated in a man aged 45-60 years who received an inactivated influenza vaccine. The CDR3 is CASRGYEQYF. The CDR3 DNA reads TGTGCCAGCCGGGGCTACGAGCAGTACTTC.